This T cell receptor beta chain was identified during a study of T cells in tuberculosis. Study outcomes and limitations: Cases with active tuberculosis were adults, while controls were adolescents.

Details on this clone: The antigen is unknown.

Regarding time point: new active TB diagnosis, blood taken before or within 7 days of starting treatment. Sequencing used immunoSEQ multiplex PCR; TCRdb keeps in-frame clones, though not all of them. The sample contains some 34,000 clones, roughly 87% of which appear only once. The sequencing used PBMCs, collected at tuberculosis diagnosis. The clonotype was recovered from an adult with tuberculosis.

The CDR3 sequence: CASTLRGGTGVADTQYF. CDR3 bases: TGTGCCAGTACCCTCCGGGGGGGGACAGGGGTTGCAGATACGCAGTATTTT. The rearrangement links TRBV19 to TRBJ2-3; 10 bases align to TRBD1. CDR1 is LNHDA and CDR2 is SQIVND in the germline V gene (reference sequence). The CDR3 length is 17 residues. The trim removed 7 bases at V and 4 bases at J, leaving 14 bases unmatched.